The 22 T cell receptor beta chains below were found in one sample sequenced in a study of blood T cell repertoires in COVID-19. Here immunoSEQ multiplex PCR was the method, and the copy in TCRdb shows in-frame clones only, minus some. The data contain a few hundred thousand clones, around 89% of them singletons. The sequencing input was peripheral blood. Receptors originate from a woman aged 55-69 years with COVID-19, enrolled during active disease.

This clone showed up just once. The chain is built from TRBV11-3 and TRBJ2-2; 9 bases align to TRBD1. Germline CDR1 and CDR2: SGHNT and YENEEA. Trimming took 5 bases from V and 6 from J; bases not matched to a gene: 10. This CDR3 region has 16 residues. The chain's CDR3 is CASSNIQGARSGELFF. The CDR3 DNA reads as TGTGCCAGCAGCAACATACAGGGGGCCAGGTCCGGGGAGCTGTTTTTT. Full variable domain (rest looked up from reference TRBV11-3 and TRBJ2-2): EAGVVQSPRYKIIEKKQPVAFWCNPISGHNTLYWYLQNLGQGPELLIRYENEEAVDDSQLPKDRFSAERLKGVDSTLKIQPAELGDSAVYLCASSNIQGARSGELFFGEGSRLTVL.

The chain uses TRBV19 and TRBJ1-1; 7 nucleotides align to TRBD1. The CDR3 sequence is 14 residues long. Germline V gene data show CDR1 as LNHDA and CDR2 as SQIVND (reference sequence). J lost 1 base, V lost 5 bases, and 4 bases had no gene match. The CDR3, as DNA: TGTGCCAGTAGTCCCCAGGGGGGGAACACTGAAGCTTTCTTT. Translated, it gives CASSPQGGNTEAFF.

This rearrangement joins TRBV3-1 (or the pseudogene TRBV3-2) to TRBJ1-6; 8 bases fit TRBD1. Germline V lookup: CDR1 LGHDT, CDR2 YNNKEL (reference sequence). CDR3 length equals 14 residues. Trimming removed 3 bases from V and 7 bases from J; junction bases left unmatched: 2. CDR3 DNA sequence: TGTGCCAGCAGCCATCGACAGGGGAATTCACCCCTCCACTTT. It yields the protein CASSHRQGNSPLHF.

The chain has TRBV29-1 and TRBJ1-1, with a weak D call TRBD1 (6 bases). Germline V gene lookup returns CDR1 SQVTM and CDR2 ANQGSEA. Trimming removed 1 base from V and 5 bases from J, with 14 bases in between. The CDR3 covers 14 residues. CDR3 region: CSVEVGGLGTEAFF. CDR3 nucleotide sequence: TGCAGCGTTGAAGTCGGGGGGCTAGGGACTGAAGCTTTCTTT.

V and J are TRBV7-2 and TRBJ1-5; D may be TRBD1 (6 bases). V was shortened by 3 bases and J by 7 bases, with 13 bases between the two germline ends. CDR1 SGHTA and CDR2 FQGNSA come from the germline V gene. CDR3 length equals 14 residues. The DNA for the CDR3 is TGTGCCAGCAGCTTTCGGGGGGCTGGGCAGCCCCAGCATTTT. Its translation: CASSFRGAGQPQHF.

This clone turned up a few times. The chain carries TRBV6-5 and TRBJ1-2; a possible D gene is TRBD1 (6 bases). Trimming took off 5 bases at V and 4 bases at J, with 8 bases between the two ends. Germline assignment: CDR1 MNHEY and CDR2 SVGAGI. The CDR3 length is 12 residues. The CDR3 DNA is TGTGCCAGCAGTCCAGGGGCCTATGGCTACACCTTC. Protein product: CASSPGAYGYTF.

DNA of the CDR3: TGTGCCAGCAGCTCGACCCAGGGAAGGGTTAGCAATCAGCCCCAGCATTTT. It translates to CASSSTQGRVSNQPQHF. This chain uses TRBV7-8 with TRBJ1-5; D might be TRBD1 (5 bases). The CDR3 totals 17 residues. Germline V gives CDR1 SGHVS, CDR2 FQNEAQ. V was trimmed by 4 bases and J by 0 bases, leaving 16 bases between them.

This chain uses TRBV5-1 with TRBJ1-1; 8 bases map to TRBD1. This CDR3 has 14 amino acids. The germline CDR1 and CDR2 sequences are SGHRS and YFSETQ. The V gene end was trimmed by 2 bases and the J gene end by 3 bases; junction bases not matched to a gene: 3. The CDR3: CASSFNRGDTEAFF. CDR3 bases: TGCGCCAGCAGCTTCAACAGGGGGGACACTGAAGCTTTCTTT.

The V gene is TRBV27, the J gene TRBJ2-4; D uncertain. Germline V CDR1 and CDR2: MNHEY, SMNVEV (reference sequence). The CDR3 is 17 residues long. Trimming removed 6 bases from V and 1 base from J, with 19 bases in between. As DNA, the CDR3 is TGTGCCAGCAGCTACACAGACCACCTCCTGGCCAAAAACATTCAGTACTTC. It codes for CASSYTDHLLAKNIQYF.

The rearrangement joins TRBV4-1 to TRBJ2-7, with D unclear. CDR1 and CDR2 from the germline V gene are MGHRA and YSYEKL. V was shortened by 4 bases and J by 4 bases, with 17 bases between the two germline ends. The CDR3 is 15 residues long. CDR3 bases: TGCGCCAGCAGCCCCTTGGTGTCCGACGGGTACGAGCAGTACTTC. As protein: CASSPLVSDGYEQYF.

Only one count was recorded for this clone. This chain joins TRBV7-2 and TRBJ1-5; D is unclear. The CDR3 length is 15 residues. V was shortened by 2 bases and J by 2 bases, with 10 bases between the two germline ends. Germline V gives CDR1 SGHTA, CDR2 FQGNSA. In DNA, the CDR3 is TGTGCCAGCAGCTTAATCAGGACTGGCAATCAGCCCCAGCATTTT. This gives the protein CASSLIRTGNQPQHF.

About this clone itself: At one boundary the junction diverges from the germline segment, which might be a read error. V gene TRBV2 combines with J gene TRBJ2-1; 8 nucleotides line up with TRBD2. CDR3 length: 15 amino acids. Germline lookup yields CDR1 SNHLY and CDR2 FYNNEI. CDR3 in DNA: TGTGCCCGCAGTGACCACGGGGGGGCCGGGGTTGAGCAGTTCTTC. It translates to CARSDHGGAGVEQFF.

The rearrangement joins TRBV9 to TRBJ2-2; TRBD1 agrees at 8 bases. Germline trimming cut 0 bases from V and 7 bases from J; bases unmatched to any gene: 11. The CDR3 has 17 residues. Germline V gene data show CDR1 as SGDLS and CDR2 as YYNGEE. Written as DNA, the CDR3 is TGTGCCAGCAGCGTAGCTGTAGGACAGGGAGTTGGCGGGGAGCTGTTTTTT. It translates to CASSVAVGQGVGGELFF.

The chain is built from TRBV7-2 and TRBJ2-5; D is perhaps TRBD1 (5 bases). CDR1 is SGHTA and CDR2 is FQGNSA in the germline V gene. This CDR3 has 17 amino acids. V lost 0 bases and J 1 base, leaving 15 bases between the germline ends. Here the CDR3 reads CASSLAFDRFTQETQYF. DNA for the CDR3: TGTGCCAGCAGCTTAGCTTTCGACAGATTTACCCAAGAGACCCAGTACTTC.

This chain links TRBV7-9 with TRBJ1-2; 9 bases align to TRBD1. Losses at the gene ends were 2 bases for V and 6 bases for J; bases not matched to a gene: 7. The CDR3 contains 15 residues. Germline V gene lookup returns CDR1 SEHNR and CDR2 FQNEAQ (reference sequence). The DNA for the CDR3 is TGTGCCAGCAGCTTAACCGACAGGGGGGGGGATGGCTACACCTTC. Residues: CASSLTDRGGDGYTF.

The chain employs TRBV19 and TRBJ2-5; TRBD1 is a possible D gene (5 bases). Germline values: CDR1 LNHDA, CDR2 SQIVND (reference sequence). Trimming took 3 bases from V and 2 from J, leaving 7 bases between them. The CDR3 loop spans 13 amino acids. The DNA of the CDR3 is TGTGCCAGTAGTATTACAGGACAAGAGACCCAGTACTTC. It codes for CASSITGQETQYF.

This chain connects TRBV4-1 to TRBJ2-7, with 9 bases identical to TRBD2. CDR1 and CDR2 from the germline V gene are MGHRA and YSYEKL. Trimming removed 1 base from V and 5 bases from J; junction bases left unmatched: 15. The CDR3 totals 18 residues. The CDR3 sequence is CASSQALQRGDLQHEQYF. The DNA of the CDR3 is TGCGCCAGCAGCCAAGCCCTCCAGCGGGGGGACCTCCAGCACGAGCAGTACTTC.

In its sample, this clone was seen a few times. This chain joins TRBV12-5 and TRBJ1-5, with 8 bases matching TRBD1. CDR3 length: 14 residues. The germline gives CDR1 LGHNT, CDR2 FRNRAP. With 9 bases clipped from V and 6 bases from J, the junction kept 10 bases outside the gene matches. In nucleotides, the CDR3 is TGTGCTAGGGTGACAGGGGAGGTATTTCAGCCCCAGCATTTT. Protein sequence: CARVTGEVFQPQHF.

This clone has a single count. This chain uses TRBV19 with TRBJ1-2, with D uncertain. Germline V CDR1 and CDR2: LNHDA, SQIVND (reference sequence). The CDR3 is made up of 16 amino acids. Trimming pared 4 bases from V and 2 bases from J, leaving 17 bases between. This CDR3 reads CASSTTERPTNYGYTF. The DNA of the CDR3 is TGTGCCAGTAGTACAACAGAAAGACCTACAAACTATGGCTACACCTTC. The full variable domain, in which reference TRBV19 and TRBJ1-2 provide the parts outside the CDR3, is DGGITQSPKYLFRKEGQNVTLSCEQNLNHDAMYWYRQDPGQGLRLIYYSQIVNDFQKGDIAEGYSVSREKKESFPLTVTSAQKNPTAFYLCASSTTERPTNYGYTFGSGTRLTVV.

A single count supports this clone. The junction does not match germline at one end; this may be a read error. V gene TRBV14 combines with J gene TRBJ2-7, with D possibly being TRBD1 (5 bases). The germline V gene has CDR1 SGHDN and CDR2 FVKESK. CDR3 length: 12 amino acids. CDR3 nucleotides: TGTGCCAGCAGCCACACTACGACAGCCTCCAACTTC. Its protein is CASSHTTTASNF.

The CDR3 coding sequence is TGTGCCAGTATTAGCCAAGGAAACACCATATATTTT. Its translation is CASISQGNTIYF. The genes are TRBV3-1 (or the pseudogene TRBV3-2) and TRBJ1-3; D gene uncertain. V lost 9 bases to trimming and J lost 4 bases, with 10 bases between them. The germline gives CDR1 LGHDT, CDR2 YNNKEL (reference sequence). The CDR3 spans 12 residues.

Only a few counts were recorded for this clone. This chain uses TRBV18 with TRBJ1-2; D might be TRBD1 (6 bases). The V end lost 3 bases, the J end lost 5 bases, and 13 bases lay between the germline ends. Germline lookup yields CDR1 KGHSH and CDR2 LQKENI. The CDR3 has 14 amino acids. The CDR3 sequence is CASSPGLQGYGYTF. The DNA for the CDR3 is TGTGCCAGCTCACCCGGATTACAGGGATATGGCTACACCTTC.